A selection of T cell receptor beta chains follows, all from one sample in a study of cytomegalovirus exposure and HLA in healthy donors. Sequenced by immunoSEQ multiplex PCR; TCRdb stores in-frame clones only, minus some. Seen here are 65,000 to 80,000 clones, less than 80% observed once, and the top ten hold about 9%. The sequenced material came from PBMCs. These receptors all come from a middle-aged man in good health and CMV-seropositive. The CDR3 runs from the conserved cysteine through the conserved F or W. The D gene is left open where the match is weak. Clone size is given for some rows only: seen once, a few or many times, or a class if the clone is expanded.

abundance,v_gene,j_gene,d_gene,CDR3nt,CDR3aa
NA,TRBV7-9,TRBJ1-2,NA,TGTTCCAGCAGCTCCGCCGGGTCTACAAACTATGGCTACACCTTC,CSSSSAGSTNYGYTF
NA,TRBV5-1,TRBJ1-6,TRBD1,TGCGCCAGCAGCCTTTACGGACAGGGGAATAATTCACCCCTCCACTTT,CASSLYGQGNNSPLHF
NA,TRBV28,TRBJ2-1,TRBD2,TGTGCCAGCATTCCGGGACTAGGCCTCGGTGAGCAGTTCTTC,CASIPGLGLGEQFF
few,TRBV28,TRBJ2-5,NA,TGTGCCAGCAGCTCCAGGGGACAAGGTAGAATCCACGAGACCCAGTACTTC,CASSSRGQGRIHETQYF
medium-sized,TRBV5-6,TRBJ1-5,NA,TGTGCCAGCAGCCAAGGCGGGGGGTTCGGCAATCAGCCCCAGCATTTT,CASSQGGGFGNQPQHF
NA,TRBV28,TRBJ1-1,NA,TGTGCCAGCACTATTGGAGGGTTGAACACTGAAGCTTTCTTT,CASTIGGLNTEAFF
NA,TRBV7-6,TRBJ2-5,NA,TGTGCCAGCAGCCCCGAGGTGGGACAAACAAAAGAGACCCAGTACTTC,CASSPEVGQTKETQYF
NA,TRBV7-8,TRBJ2-7,TRBD2,TGTGCCAGCAGCTCTAGTAGGGGGGCGAAAAGCGGGAGGTCCTACGAGCAGTACTTC,CASSSSRGAKSGRSYEQYF
NA,TRBV5-1,TRBJ2-1,TRBD2,TGCGCCAGCAGCCCCTCCCTAGCGGGGGGGATCTACAATGAGCAGTTCTTC,CASSPSLAGGIYNEQFF
NA,TRBV11-2,TRBJ1-4,NA,TGTGCCAGCAGCTTAGGGACATACAGTGAAAAACTGTTTTTT,CASSLGTYSEKLFF
few,TRBV15,TRBJ2-1,NA,TGTGCCACCAGCAGAGATCACGGGGTATCCTACAATGAGCAGTTCTTC,CATSRDHGVSYNEQFF
NA,TRBV11-2,TRBJ2-7,TRBD2,TGTGCCAGCAGCTTAGAGTCGACTAGCGGGACCGAGCAGTACTTC,CASSLESTSGTEQYF
NA,TRBV7-2,TRBJ1-5,NA,TGTGCCAGCACGCCGGGTCGAGGCAATCAGCCCCAGCATTTT,CASTPGRGNQPQHF
NA,TRBV4-1,TRBJ1-1,NA,TGCGCCAGCAGCCAAGATAGTGTACAGGCGAACACTGAAGCTTTCTTT,CASSQDSVQANTEAFF
few,TRBV4-1,TRBJ2-7,NA,TGCGCCAGCAGCCCCTCCGCGGCCGGGTTGAGCTCCTACGAGCAGTACTTC,CASSPSAAGLSSYEQYF
NA,TRBV5-4,TRBJ2-1,TRBD2,TGTGCCAGCAGCTCCCATAGCGGGGGGGCCTCGGGTGAGCAGTTCTTC,CASSSHSGGASGEQFF
NA,TRBV19,TRBJ2-7,TRBD2,TGTGCCAGTAGTATGAGGAATAGCGGGGACCACGAGCAGTACTTC,CASSMRNSGDHEQYF
NA,TRBV4-2,TRBJ2-1,NA,TGTGCCAGCAGCCAAGATGGGAGCTCCTACAATGAGCAGTTCTTC,CASSQDGSSYNEQFF
NA,TRBV30,TRBJ2-3,NA,TGTGCCTGGAGAGCATCGGGACACAGCACAGATACGCAGTATTTT,CAWRASGHSTDTQYF
NA,TRBV30,TRBJ1-1,NA,TGTGCCTGGATCGACAGCTCCTCCTTCTTT,CAWIDSSSFF
NA,TRBV5-1,TRBJ2-1,TRBD2,TGCGCCAGCAGCTTCGGGACTAGCGGGAGTGATGAGCAGTTCTTC,CASSFGTSGSDEQFF
NA,TRBV18,TRBJ2-2,NA,TGTGCCAGCTCACCGCCAGAGAGACTTATAGCGAACACCGGGGAGCTGTTTTTT,CASSPPERLIANTGELFF
NA,TRBV28,TRBJ2-1,NA,TGTGCCAGCAGGACTCAAGCGGTCCCTGAGCAGTTCTTC,CASRTQAVPEQFF
NA,TRBV28,TRBJ2-7,TRBD2,TGTGCCAGCAGTTTACCGGCGGGAGGCGAGCAGTACTTC,CASSLPAGGEQYF
once,TRBV7-2,TRBJ2-1,NA,TGTGCCAGCAGCTTTCAGGGCTACAATGAGCAGTTCTTC,CASSFQGYNEQFF
many,TRBV6-1,TRBJ1-5,TRBD1,TGTGCCAGCGAGGAGGGACAGGGGGCCCGGCAGCCCCAGCATTTT,CASEEGQGARQPQHF
NA,TRBV10-2,TRBJ2-5,NA,TGCGCCAGCAGAAATATGAATAGAGAGACCCAGTACTTC,CASRNMNRETQYF
NA,TRBV2,TRBJ2-7,TRBD2,TGTGCCAGCAGTGTTGAGGCTATAGCGGGAGTCCGAGACGAGCAGTACTTC,CASSVEAIAGVRDEQYF
few,TRBV6-4,TRBJ2-7,NA,TGTGCCAGCAGTGTGGATAGCGGCTACGAGCAGTACTTC,CASSVDSGYEQYF
NA,TRBV11-2,TRBJ2-1,NA,TGTGCCAGCAGCTTAGAGACTCGAGTTGAGCAGTTCTTC,CASSLETRVEQFF
NA,TRBV19,TRBJ1-2,NA,TGTGCCAGTAATGAAGGGGCGAAGGATGGCTACACCTTC,CASNEGAKDGYTF
NA,TRBV9,TRBJ2-5,TRBD1,TGTGCCAGCAGCCCGGGACAGTTACAAGAGACCCAGTACTTC,CASSPGQLQETQYF
once,TRBV19,TRBJ1-2,NA,TGTGCCAGTAGTCTGGAGGCTACCGAAGACTATGGCTACACCTTC,CASSLEATEDYGYTF
NA,TRBV18,TRBJ1-1,TRBD1,TGTGCCAGCTCACTTTTCACAGGGGACATGAACACTGAAGCTTTCTTT,CASSLFTGDMNTEAFF
once,TRBV13,TRBJ2-3,TRBD2,TGTGCCAGCAGCGCGACAGTAGCGACTAGCGGGATCAGCACAGATACGCAGTATTTT,CASSATVATSGISTDTQYF
once,TRBV10-1,TRBJ2-5,TRBD2,TGCGCCAGCAGTGATGGGCGGGGGGCAGCCTTGGAGACCCAGTACTTC,CASSDGRGAALETQYF
NA,TRBV30,TRBJ2-5,TRBD2,TGTGCCTGGGGGCACAATAGCGGGAGAGGGGAGACCCAGTACTTC,CAWGHNSGRGETQYF
NA,TRBV5-8,TRBJ1-1,TRBD1,TGTGCCAGCAGGCTCTTCGGTACAGGGGTTGTGAACACTGAAGCTTTCTTT,CASRLFGTGVVNTEAFF
NA,TRBV6-6,TRBJ1-5,TRBD1,TGTGCCAGCAGTTACCGGGACAGGGGCGAGCCCCAGCATTTT,CASSYRDRGEPQHF
NA,TRBV4-3,TRBJ1-6,NA,TGCGCCAGCAGCCAAGATAGAGCGGGTTCACCCCTCCACTTT,CASSQDRAGSPLHF
NA,TRBV19,TRBJ2-7,TRBD1,TGTGCCAGTAGTCCCGGGACAGTGAGGGGCGAGCAGTACTTC,CASSPGTVRGEQYF